This TCR beta chain was profiled in a study of blood T cell repertoires in COVID-19. Study-level background: Samples taken during acute and convalescent COVID-19 were collected in the United States, Italy and Spain. The cDNA or gDNA used as material had been derived from T cells, B-cell-depleted T cells, or PBMCs.

The recovered donors of Cohort 3 showed two negative PCRs, clearance, or symptom resolution. The authors' processing: Nucleated cell number was recorded as an estimate derived from reference gene primer amplification. The repertoire was sequenced with immunoSEQ multiplex PCR; TCRdb's copy has only in-frame clones and lacks some. V and J calls plus clone size are reproduced from that table; the DNA served to infer D and trimming. The sample includes approximately 130,000 clones, around 83% of them seen just once. Germline assignment: CDR1 WNHNN and CDR2 SYGVQD (reference sequence). The CDR3 is 15 amino acids. The V and J ends lost 7 bases and 0 bases, in that order; junction bases with no gene match: 5.

Sequenced: PBMCs or T cells enriched from blood (not recorded which). V is TRBV10-1 and J is TRBJ2-1; TRBD1 matches at 8 bases. This TCR was sampled from a man between 25 and 39 years old who had recovered from COVID-19. CDR3 sequence: CASIHRGSSYNEQFF. The CDR3 DNA is TGCGCCAGCATCCACAGGGGGAGCTCCTACAATGAGCAGTTCTTC.